Presented here are 11 T cell receptor beta chains from one specimen sequenced in a study of shared clonotypes between healthy human individuals. Clones were read by immunoSEQ multiplex PCR, and TCRdb kept only the in-frame ones, dropping some. The sample holds roughly 2.2 million clones; 93% are singletons and the top ten take under 0.45%. The specimen sequenced was naive CD4+ T cells from PBMCs. Noted subset: CD45RA+ positively selected. These receptors all stem from a man between 18 and 29 years old in good health. Some clones in this sample may be carry-over from other donors' samples.

V is TRBV27 and J is TRBJ2-3; D is ambiguous. V lost 3 bases and J lost 8, with 9 bases in between. The CDR3 contains 12 residues. Germline V gene sequence: CDR1 MNHEY, CDR2 SMNVEV (reference sequence). The CDR3: CASSFGVGTQYF. DNA of the CDR3: TGTGCCAGCAGTTTTGGAGTAGGTACGCAGTATTTT.

The chain joins TRBV18 to TRBJ1-1; a weak D match, TRBD1 (5 bases). The CDR3 spans 12 residues. Germline lookup yields CDR1 KGHSH and CDR2 LQKENI. V lost 1 base to trimming and J lost 7 bases, with 7 bases between them. CDR3 in amino acids: CASSPRTSEAFF. The CDR3 region has the DNA TGTGCCAGCTCACCACGGACAAGTGAAGCTTTCTTT.

The chain carries TRBV4-1 and TRBJ2-1, with TRBD2 matching over 9 bases. The CDR3 is 16 amino acids. Per germline, CDR1 MGHRA and CDR2 YSYEKL. V shed 6 bases, J shed 0 bases, and the junction held 6 bases outside the gene matches. The CDR3 DNA reads as TGCGCCAGCAGGGCCGGGACTAGCTACTCCTACAATGAGCAGTTCTTC. It codes for CASRAGTSYSYNEQFF.

The V call is TRBV7-2, the J call TRBJ2-7, with D unresolved. Germline V lookup: CDR1 SGHTA, CDR2 FQGNSA. Trimming removed 1 base at V and 3 bases at J, with 10 bases between. The CDR3 runs to 14 residues. In nucleotides, the CDR3 is TGTGCCAGCAGCTTAGGTGGTAGAGGCTACGAGCAGTACTTC. Protein: CASSLGGRGYEQYF.

The CDR3 sequence: CASTLTGGGEQFF. As DNA, the CDR3 is TGTGCCAGCACCCTCACAGGGGGCGGTGAGCAGTTCTTC. V gene TRBV5-6 combines with J gene TRBJ2-1; 9 bases fit TRBD1. The junction had 7 bases not matched to a gene; V was cut back by 6 bases and J by 9 bases. Germline V gives CDR1 SGHDT, CDR2 YYEEEE. The CDR3 is 13 residues long.

The rearrangement links TRBV19 to TRBJ1-3; unclear D gene. The CDR3 sequence is 19 residues long. V was pared by 5 bases and J by 2 bases, with 25 bases between. Germline CDR1 reads LNHDA; CDR2 reads SQIVND (reference sequence). CDR3 loop: CASSPAGSYLGSTGNTIYF. CDR3 nucleotides: TGTGCCAGTAGTCCCGCCGGGAGCTACTTAGGGAGCACTGGAAACACCATATATTTT.

This chain connects TRBV5-1 to TRBJ2-2; the D gene is possibly TRBD1 (6 bases). This CDR3 spans 19 amino acids. Looked up from germline, CDR1 is SGHRS and CDR2 is YFSETQ. Trimming took off 2 bases at V and 7 bases at J, with 27 bases between the two ends. Written as DNA, the CDR3 is TGCGCCAGCAGCTTACCGAGGACGGGGACATCCTATATCGGCGGGGAGCTGTTTTTT. Amino acids: CASSLPRTGTSYIGGELFF.

CDR3 nucleotide sequence: TGTGCCAGCAGCTTAGGCCGACTAGCGGGAGGATATTTT. Amino acid sequence: CASSLGRLAGGYF. This chain links TRBV7-2 with TRBJ2-3; TRBD2 matches at 13 bases. V lost 1 base and J lost 15; bases outside the gene matches: 4. The CDR3 contains 13 residues. Germline V gene sequence: CDR1 SGHTA, CDR2 FQGNSA. The full variable domain, with the rest looked up from reference TRBV7-2 and TRBJ2-3, is GAGVSQSPSNKVTEKGKDVELRCDPISGHTALYWYRQSLGQGLEFLIYFQGNSAPDKSGLPSDRFSAERTGGSVSTLTIQRTQQEDSAVYLCASSLGRLAGGYFGPGTRLTVL.

V and J are TRBV7-9 and TRBJ2-1; D ambiguous. V was shortened by 4 bases and J by 0 bases, with 10 bases between the two germline ends. This CDR3 spans 15 amino acids. Germline V lookup: CDR1 SEHNR, CDR2 FQNEAQ (reference sequence). The CDR3 DNA is TGTGCCAGCAGCTCCGCCCGAAGCTCCTACAATGAGCAGTTCTTC. Residues: CASSSARSSYNEQFF.

The chain employs TRBV5-6 and TRBJ2-1; D is undetermined. Trimming removed 5 bases from V and 5 bases from J, with 14 bases in between. There are 14 residues in the CDR3. The germline CDR1 and CDR2 sequences are SGHDT and YYEEEE. CDR3 in amino acids: CASSHYSRNNEQFF. The DNA of the CDR3 is TGTGCCAGCAGTCATTACTCTAGGAACAATGAGCAGTTCTTC.

V usage is TRBV25-1 and J usage is TRBJ2-3; D is possibly TRBD2 (7 bases). Between the trimmed V and J ends, which lost 5 bases and 2 bases, there was a span of 14 bases. Germline V gene data show CDR1 as MGHDK and CDR2 as SYGVNS. This CDR3 has 15 residues. The CDR3 region is CASSSRGRATDTQYF. Written as DNA, the CDR3 is TGTGCCAGCAGTTCGCGGGGGCGAGCCACAGATACGCAGTATTTT.